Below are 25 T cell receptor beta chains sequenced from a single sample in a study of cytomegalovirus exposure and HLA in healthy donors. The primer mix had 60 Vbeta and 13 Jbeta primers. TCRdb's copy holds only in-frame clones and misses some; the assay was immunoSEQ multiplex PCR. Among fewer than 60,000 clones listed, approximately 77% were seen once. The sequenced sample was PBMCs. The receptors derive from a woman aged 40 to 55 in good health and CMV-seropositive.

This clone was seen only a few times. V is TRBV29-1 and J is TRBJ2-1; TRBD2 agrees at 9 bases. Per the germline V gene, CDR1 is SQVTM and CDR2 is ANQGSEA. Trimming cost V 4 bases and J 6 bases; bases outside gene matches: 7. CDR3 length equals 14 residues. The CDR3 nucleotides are TGCAGCGTTGGGTCGGCGGGGGGGTTCAATGAGCAGTTCTTC. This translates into CSVGSAGGFNEQFF.

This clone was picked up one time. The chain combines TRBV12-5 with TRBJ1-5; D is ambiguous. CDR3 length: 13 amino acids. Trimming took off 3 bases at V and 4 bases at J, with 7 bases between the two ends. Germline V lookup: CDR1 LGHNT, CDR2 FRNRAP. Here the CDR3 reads CASGFSPNQPQHF. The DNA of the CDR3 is TGTGCTAGTGGTTTTTCCCCGAATCAGCCCCAGCATTTT. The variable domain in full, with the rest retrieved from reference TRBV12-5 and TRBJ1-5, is DARVTQTPRHKVTEMGQEVTMRCQPILGHNTVFWYRQTMMQGLELLAYFRNRAPLDDSGMPKDRFSAEMPDATLATLKIQPSEPRDSAVYFCASGFSPNQPQHFGDGTRLSIL.

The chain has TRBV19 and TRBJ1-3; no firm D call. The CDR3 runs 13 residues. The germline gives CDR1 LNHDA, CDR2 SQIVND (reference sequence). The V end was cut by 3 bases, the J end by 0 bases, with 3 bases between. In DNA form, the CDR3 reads TGTGCCAGTAGTATCGGCTCTGGAAACACCATATATTTT. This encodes CASSIGSGNTIYF.

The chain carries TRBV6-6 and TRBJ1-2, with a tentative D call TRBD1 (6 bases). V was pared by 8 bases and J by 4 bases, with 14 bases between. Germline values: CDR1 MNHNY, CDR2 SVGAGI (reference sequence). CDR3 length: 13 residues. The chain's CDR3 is CASWAGAAYGYTF. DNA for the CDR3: TGTGCCAGCTGGGCAGGGGCGGCCTATGGCTACACCTTC.

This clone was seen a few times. The CDR3 sequence: CARSRPGRGAQETQYF. For the CDR3, the DNA is TGTGCCAGAAGCCGGCCGGGGCGGGGGGCTCAAGAGACCCAGTACTTC. J is TRBJ2-5 and V is TRBV5-3; 8 nucleotides match TRBD2. TRBV5-3 is an open reading frame, and its role is uncertain. The V and J ends lost 4 bases and 2 bases, in that order; junction bases with no gene match: 10. This CDR3 spans 16 amino acids.

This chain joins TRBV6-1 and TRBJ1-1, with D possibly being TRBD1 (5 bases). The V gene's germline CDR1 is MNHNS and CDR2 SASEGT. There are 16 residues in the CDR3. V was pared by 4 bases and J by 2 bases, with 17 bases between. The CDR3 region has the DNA TGTGCCAGCAGTGCTATGCCAGCGGGGACTAACACTGAAGCTTTCTTT. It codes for CASSAMPAGTNTEAFF.

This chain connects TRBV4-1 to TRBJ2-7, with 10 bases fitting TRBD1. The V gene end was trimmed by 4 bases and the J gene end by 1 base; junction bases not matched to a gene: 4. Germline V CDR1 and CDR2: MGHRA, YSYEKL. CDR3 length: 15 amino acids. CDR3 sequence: CASSPDRGLSYEQYF. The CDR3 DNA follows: TGCGCCAGCAGCCCTGACAGGGGGCTATCCTACGAGCAGTACTTC.

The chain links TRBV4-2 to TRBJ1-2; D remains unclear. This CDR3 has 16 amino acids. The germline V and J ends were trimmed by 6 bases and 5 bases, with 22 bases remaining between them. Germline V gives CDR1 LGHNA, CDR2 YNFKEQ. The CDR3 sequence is CASRPALEGGGYGYTF. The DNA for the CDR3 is TGTGCCAGCAGACCCGCCCTGGAGGGCGGCGGATATGGCTACACCTTC.

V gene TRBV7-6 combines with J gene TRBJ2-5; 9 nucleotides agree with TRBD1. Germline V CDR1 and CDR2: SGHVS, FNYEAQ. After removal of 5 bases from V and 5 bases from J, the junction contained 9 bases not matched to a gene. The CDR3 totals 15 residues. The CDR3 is CASSPAQGARETQYF. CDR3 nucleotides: TGTGCCAGCAGCCCAGCACAGGGGGCGCGGGAGACCCAGTACTTC.

This CDR3 reads CASSQKPPGQRNSGNTIYF. CDR3 DNA sequence: TGCGCCAGCAGCCAGAAACCGCCGGGACAGCGAAACTCTGGAAACACCATATATTTT. The J gene is TRBJ1-3, the V gene TRBV4-1; 7 bases map to TRBD1. With 3 bases clipped from V and 0 bases from J, the junction kept 14 bases outside the gene matches. The CDR3 contains 19 residues. CDR1 and CDR2 from the germline V gene are MGHRA and YSYEKL.

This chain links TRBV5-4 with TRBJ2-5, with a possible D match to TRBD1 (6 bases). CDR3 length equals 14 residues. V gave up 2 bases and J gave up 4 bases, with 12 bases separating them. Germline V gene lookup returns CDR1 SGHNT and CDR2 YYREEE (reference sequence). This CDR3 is CASSFRGTGETQYF. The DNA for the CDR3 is TGTGCCAGCAGCTTTAGGGGGACGGGAGAGACCCAGTACTTC. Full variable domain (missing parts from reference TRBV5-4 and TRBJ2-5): ETGVTQSPTHLIKTRGQQVTLRCSSQSGHNTVSWYQQALGQGPQFIFQYYREEENGRGNFPPRFSGLQFPNYSSELNVNALELDDSALYLCASSFRGTGETQYFGPGTRLLVL.

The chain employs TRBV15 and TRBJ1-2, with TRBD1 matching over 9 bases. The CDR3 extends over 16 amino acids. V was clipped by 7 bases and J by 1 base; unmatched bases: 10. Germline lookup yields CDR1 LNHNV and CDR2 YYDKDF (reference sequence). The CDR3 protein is CATTPIGTGFNYGYTF. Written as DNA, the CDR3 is TGTGCCACCACCCCGATTGGGACAGGGTTTAACTATGGCTACACCTTC.

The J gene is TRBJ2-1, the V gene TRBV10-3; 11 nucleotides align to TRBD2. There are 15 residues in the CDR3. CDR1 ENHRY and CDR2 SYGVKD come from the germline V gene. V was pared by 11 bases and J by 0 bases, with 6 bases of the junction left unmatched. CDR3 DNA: TGTGCCGCAACTAGCGGGGGAGACTCCTACAATGAGCAGTTCTTC. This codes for CAATSGGDSYNEQFF.

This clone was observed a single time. The CDR3 bases are TGTGCCAGTAAGGTTCGAGGCAGCTTGCACGTCTCTGGAAACACCATATATTTT. This translates into CASKVRGSLHVSGNTIYF. The rearrangement uses TRBV19 and TRBJ1-3; D remains unclear. This CDR3 spans 18 amino acids. V was shortened by 7 bases and J by 0 bases, with 22 bases between the two germline ends. Looked up from germline, CDR1 is LNHDA and CDR2 is SQIVND (reference sequence).

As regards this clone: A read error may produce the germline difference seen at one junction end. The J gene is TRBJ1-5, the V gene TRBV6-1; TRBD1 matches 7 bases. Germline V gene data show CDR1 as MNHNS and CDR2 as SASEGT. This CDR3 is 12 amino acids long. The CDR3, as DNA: TGTGCCAGCAGCAAGATGGGACAGCACCAGCATTTT. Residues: CASSKMGQHQHF.

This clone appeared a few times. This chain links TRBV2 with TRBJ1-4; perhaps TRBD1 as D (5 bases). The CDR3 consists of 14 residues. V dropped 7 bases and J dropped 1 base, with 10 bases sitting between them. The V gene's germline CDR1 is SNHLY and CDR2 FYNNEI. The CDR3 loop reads CASKVQGTNEKLFF. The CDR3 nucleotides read TGTGCCAGCAAGGTTCAGGGAACTAATGAAAAACTGTTTTTT.

In DNA, the CDR3 is TGTGCCAGCAGCTTAGCGGTTCAGGGTAGAGATACGCAGTATTTT. Protein sequence: CASSLAVQGRDTQYF. The chain is built from TRBV11-1 and TRBJ2-3; maybe TRBD1 (5 bases). This CDR3 contains 15 residues. Trimming took off 0 bases at V and 5 bases at J, with 12 bases between the two ends. The germline V gene encodes CDR1 SGHAT and CDR2 FQDESV (reference sequence).

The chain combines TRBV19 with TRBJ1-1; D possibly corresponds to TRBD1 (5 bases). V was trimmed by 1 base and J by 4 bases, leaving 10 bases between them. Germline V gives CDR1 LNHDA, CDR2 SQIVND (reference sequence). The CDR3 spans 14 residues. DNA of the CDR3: TGTGCCAGTAGTATAGGAAGGGGTAGCACTGAAGCTTTCTTT. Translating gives CASSIGRGSTEAFF.

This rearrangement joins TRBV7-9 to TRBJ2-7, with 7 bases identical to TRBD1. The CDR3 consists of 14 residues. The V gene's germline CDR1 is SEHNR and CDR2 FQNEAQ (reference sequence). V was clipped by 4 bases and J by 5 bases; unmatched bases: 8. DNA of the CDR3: TGTGCCAGCAGCTCACAGGGGTTTAGCGACGAGCAGTACTTC. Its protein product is CASSSQGFSDEQYF.

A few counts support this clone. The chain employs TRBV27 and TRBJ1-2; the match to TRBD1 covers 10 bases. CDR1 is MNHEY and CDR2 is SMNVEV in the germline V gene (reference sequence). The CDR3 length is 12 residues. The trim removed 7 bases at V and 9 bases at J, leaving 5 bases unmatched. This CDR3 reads CASMTGGRRYTF. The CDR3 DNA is TGTGCCAGCATGACAGGGGGCCGTCGCTACACCTTC.

The CDR3 DNA is TGTGCCAGCATGTGGGGGGGAGTTGAGCAGTTCTTC. Protein product: CASMWGGVEQFF. The chain is built from TRBV2 and TRBJ2-1; 7 bases are a match to TRBD2. Germline-derived CDR1 and CDR2 are SNHLY and FYNNEI. V was pared by 7 bases and J by 9 bases, with 6 bases of the junction left unmatched. The CDR3 contains 12 residues.

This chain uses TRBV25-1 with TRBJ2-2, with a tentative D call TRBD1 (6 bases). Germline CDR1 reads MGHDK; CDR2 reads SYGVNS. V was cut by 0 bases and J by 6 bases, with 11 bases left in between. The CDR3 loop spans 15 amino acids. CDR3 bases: TGTGCCAGCAGTGAATATCTGGGGGCGGCCGGGGAGCTGTTTTTT. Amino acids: CASSEYLGAAGELFF.

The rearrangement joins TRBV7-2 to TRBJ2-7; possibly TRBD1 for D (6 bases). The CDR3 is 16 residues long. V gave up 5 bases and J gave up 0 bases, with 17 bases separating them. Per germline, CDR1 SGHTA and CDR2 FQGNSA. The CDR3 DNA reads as TGTGCCAGCAGCGTAACCGGGACACTTAGCTCCTACGAGCAGTACTTC. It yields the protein CASSVTGTLSSYEQYF.

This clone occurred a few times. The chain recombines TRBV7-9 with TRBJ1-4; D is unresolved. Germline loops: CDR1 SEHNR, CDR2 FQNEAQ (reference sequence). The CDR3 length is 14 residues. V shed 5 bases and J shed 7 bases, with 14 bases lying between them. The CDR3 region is CASSPRARGEKLFF. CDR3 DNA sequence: TGTGCCAGCAGCCCCCGGGCCCGGGGTGAAAAACTGTTTTTT.

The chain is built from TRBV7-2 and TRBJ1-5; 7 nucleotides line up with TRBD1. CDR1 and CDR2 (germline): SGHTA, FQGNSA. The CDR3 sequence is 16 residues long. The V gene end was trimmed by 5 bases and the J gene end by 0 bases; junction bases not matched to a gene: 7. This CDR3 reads CASSTQGTTSNQPQHF. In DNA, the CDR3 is TGTGCCAGCAGCACACAGGGGACGACTAGCAATCAGCCCCAGCATTTT.